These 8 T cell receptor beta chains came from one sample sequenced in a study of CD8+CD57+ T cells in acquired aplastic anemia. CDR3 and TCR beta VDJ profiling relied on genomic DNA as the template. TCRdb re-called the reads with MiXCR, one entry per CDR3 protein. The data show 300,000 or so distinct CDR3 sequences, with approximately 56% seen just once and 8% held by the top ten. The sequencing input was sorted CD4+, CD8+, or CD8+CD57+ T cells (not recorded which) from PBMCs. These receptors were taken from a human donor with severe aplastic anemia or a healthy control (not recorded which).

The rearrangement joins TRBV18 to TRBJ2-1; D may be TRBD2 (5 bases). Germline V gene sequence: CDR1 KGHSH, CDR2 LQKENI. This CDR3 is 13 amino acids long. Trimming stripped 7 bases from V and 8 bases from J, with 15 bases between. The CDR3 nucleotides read TGTGCCAGCTTACTCGGGGTCTCCGATGAGCAGTTCTTC. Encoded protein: CASLLGVSDEQFF.

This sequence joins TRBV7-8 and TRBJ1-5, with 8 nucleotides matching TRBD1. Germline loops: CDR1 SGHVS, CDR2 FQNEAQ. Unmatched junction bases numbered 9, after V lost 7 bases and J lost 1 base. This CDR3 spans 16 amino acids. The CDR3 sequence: CASTTQGGASNQPQHF. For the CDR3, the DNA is TGTGCCAGCACTACACAGGGGGGGGCGAGCAATCAGCCCCAGCATTTT.

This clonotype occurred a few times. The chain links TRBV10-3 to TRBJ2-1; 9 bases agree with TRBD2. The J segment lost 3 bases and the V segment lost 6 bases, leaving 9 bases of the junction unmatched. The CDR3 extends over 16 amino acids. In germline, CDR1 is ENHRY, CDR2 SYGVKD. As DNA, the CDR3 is TGTGCCATCAGAAAGACTAGCGGCCAAGTCTACAATGAGCAGTTCTTC. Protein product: CAIRKTSGQVYNEQFF.

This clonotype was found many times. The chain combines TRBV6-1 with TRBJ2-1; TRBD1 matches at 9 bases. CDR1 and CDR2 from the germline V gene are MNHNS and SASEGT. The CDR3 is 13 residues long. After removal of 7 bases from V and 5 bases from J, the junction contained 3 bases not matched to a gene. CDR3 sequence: CASTGQGHNEQFF. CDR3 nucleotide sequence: TGTGCCAGCACCGGACAGGGGCACAATGAGCAGTTCTTC.

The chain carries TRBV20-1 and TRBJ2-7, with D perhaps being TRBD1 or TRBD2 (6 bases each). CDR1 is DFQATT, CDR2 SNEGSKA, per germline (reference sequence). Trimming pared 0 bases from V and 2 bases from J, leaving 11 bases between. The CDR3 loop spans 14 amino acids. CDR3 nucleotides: TGCAGTGCTAGAGATGGAGGGGGACCCTACGAGCAGTACTTC. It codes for CSARDGGGPYEQYF.

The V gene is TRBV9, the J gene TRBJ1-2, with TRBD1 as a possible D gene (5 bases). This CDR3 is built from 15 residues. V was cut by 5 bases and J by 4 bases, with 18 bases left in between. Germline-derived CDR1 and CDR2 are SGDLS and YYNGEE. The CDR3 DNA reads TGTGCCAGCAGTTTTACCCCCGGGACTAGCTATGGCTACACCTTC. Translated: CASSFTPGTSYGYTF.

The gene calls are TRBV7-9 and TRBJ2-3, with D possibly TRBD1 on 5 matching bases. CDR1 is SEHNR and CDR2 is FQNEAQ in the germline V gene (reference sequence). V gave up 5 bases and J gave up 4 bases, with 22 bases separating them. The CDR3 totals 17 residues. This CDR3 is CASSRQNNQPQADTQYF. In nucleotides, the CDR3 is TGTGCCAGCAGCCGACAGAACAATCAGCCCCAGGCAGATACGCAGTATTTT.

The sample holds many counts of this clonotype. The CDR3 region has the DNA TGTGCCAGCAGCCAAGGGACAATCTCTAGCACAGATACGCAGTATTTT. Its protein is CASSQGTISSTDTQYF. This sequence joins TRBV4-2 and TRBJ2-3; possible D gene TRBD1, 5 bases. The germline V gene has CDR1 LGHNA and CDR2 YNFKEQ. Trimming removed 1 base from V and 0 bases from J, with 11 bases in between. This CDR3 region has 16 residues.